This T cell receptor beta chain came from a study of T cells after somatic rescue of genetic block. Clones were read by immunoSEQ multiplex PCR, and TCRdb kept only the in-frame ones, dropping some. The table includes around 100,000 clones, around nine tenths detected once. The CDR3 runs to 19 residues. The ends lost 5 bases at V and 1 base at J; junction bases unmatched: 8. Looked up from germline, CDR1 is LNHDA and CDR2 is SQIVND (reference sequence). This clone was counted between two and nine times. The specimen sequenced was peripheral blood mononuclear cells (PBMCs). The TCR was taken from a woman aged 18-35 years. The chain employs TRBV19 and TRBJ2-2; 15 positions agree with TRBD2. In nucleotides, the CDR3 is TGTGCCAGTAGTGCTCTGGGACTAGCGGGGGGCTGGAACACCGGGGAGCTGTTTTTT. Protein product: CASSALGLAGGWNTGELFF.